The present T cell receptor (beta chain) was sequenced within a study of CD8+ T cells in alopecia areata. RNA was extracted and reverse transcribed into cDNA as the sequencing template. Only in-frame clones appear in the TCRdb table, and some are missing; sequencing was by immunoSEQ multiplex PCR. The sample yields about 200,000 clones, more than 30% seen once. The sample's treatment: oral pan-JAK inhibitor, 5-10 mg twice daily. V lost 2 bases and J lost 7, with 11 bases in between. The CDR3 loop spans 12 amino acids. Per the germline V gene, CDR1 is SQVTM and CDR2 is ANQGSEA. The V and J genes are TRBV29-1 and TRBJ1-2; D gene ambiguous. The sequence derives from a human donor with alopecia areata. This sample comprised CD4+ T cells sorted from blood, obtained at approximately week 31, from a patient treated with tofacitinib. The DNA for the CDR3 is TGCAGCGTTGAAAAGGGATGGCGTGGCTACACCTTC. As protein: CSVEKGWRGYTF.